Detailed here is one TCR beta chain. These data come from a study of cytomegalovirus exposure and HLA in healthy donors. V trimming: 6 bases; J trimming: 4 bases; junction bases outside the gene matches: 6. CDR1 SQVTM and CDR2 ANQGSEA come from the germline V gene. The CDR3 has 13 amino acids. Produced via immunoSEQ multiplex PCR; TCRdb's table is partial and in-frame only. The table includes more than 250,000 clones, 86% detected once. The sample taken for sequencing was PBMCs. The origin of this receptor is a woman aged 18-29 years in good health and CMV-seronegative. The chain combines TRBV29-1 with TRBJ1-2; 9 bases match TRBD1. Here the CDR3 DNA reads TGCAGCGTGGGACAGGGCGTGGGCTATGGCTACACCTTC. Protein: CSVGQGVGYGYTF.